This TCR beta chain stems from a study of blood T cell repertoires in COVID-19. In the original analysis: The assay estimated nucleated cells by amplifying reference gene primers. Generated by immunoSEQ multiplex PCR, the TCRdb table keeps only in-frame clones and is missing some. V, J and clone size derive from that table, while D and trimming were established from the DNA sequence. Of some 100,000 clones in the sample, around three quarters were seen once. There are a few counts of this clone. There are 14 residues in the CDR3. After removal of 8 bases from V and 4 bases from J, the junction contained 6 bases not matched to a gene. Germline V gene sequence: CDR1 WSHSY, CDR2 SAAADI.

The specimen was peripheral blood. The clonotype originates from a human donor in a cohort sampled during active or convalescent COVID-19. V usage is TRBV10-2 and J usage is TRBJ2-2, with 8 bases that match TRBD1. Written as DNA, the CDR3 is TGCGCCAGCCTGGACAGGGAACGCACCGGGGAGCTGTTTTTT. Amino acid sequence: CASLDRERTGELFF.